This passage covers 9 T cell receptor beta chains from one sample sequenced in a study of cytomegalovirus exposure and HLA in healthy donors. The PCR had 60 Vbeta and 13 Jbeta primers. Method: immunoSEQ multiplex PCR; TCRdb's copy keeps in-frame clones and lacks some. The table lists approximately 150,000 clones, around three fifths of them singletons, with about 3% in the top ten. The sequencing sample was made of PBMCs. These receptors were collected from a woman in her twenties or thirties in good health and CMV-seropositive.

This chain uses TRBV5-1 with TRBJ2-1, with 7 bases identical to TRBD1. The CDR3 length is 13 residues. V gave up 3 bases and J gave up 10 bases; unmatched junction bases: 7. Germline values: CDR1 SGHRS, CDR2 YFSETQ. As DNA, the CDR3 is TGCGCCAGCAGCTCTCAGGGGGTATGGGAGCAGTTCTTC. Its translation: CASSSQGVWEQFF.

In nucleotides, the CDR3 is TGTGCCAGCAGCTCAGGGGTCGGGGCCGGTAATGAGCAGTTCTTC. This encodes CASSSGVGAGNEQFF. The chain uses TRBV7-9 and TRBJ2-1; TRBD1 is a possible D gene (6 bases). CDR1 is SEHNR and CDR2 is FQNEAQ in the germline V gene (reference sequence). The V end lost 4 bases, the J end lost 7 bases, and 17 bases lay between the germline ends. This CDR3 is built from 15 residues.

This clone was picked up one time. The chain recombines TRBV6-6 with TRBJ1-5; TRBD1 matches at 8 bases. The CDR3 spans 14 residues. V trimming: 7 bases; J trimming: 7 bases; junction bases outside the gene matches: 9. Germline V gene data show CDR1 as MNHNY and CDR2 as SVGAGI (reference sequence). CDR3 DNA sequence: TGTGCCAGCACACGGACAGGGACTGGGCAGCCCCAGCATTTT. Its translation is CASTRTGTGQPQHF.

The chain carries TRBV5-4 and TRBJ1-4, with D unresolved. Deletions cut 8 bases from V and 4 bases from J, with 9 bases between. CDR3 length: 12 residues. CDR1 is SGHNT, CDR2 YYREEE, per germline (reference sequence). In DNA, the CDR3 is TGTGCCAGTAGGAGGGATAATGAAAAACTGTTTTTT. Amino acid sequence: CASRRDNEKLFF.

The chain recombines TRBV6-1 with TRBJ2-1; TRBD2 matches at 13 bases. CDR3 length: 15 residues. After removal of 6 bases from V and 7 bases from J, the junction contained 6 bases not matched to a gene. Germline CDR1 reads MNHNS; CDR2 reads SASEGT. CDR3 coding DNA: TGTGCCAGCAGGGAGACTAGCGGGAGGAATAATGAGCAGTTCTTC. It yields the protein CASRETSGRNNEQFF.

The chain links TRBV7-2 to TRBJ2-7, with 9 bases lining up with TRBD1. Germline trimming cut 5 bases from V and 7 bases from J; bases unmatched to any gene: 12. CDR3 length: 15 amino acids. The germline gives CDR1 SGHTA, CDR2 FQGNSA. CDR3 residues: CASSLSTTGGGEQYF. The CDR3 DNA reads TGTGCCAGCAGCCTCAGTACCACAGGGGGCGGGGAGCAGTACTTC.

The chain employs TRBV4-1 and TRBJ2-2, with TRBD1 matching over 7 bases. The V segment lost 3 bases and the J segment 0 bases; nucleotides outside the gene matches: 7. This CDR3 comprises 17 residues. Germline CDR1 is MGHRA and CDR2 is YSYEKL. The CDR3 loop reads CASSQHTGVSNTGELFF. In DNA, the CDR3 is TGCGCCAGCAGCCAGCACACAGGGGTTTCGAACACCGGGGAGCTGTTTTTT.

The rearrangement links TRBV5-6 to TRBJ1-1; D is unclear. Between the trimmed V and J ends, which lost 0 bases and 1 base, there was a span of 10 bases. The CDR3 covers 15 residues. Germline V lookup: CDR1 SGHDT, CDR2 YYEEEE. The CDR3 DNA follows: TGTGCCAGCAGCTTGGGGGCACTCCCGAACACTGAAGCTTTCTTT. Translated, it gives CASSLGALPNTEAFF.

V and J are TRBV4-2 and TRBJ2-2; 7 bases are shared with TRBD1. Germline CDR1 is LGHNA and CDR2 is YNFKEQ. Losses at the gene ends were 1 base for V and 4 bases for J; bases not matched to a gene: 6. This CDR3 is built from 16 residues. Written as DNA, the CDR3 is TGTGCCAGCAGCCAAGCGACAGGGACGGTCACCGGGGAGCTGTTTTTT. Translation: CASSQATGTVTGELFF.